These 31 T cell receptor beta chains share one sample of origin, sequenced in a study of control samples from healthy donors and cancer patients. Clones were read by immunoSEQ multiplex PCR, and TCRdb kept only the in-frame ones, dropping some. The sample holds about 40,000 clones; roughly 92% are singletons and the top ten take around 4%. Sequences were obtained from blood. These receptors were obtained from a woman between 45 and 60 years old in good health.

The chain combines TRBV7-9 with TRBJ1-2; 10 bases agree with TRBD1. Germline CDR1 SEHNR, CDR2 FQNEAQ (reference sequence). The CDR3 runs 19 residues. V shed 6 bases and J 4 bases; nucleotides not matched to a gene: 20. CDR3 region: CASRGVLRDRGQSGYGYTF. The CDR3 coding sequence is TGTGCCAGCAGAGGGGTCCTCCGGGACAGGGGACAAAGTGGCTATGGCTACACCTTC.

This clone was observed a single time. The chain employs TRBV6-5 and TRBJ1-3, with 8 bases lining up with TRBD1. This CDR3 is 14 amino acids long. Losses at the gene ends were 6 bases for V and 2 bases for J; bases not matched to a gene: 3. Germline V lookup: CDR1 MNHEY, CDR2 SVGAGI. The CDR3 region is CASSVDRAGNTIYF. As DNA, the CDR3 is TGTGCCAGCAGCGTGGACAGGGCTGGAAACACCATATATTTT.

The chain couples TRBV6-4 to TRBJ2-1, with D unclear. CDR3 length equals 11 residues. V gave up 2 bases and J gave up 10 bases, with 6 bases separating them. CDR1 and CDR2 (germline): MRHNA, SNTAGT. The chain's CDR3 is CASSDRSEQFF. CDR3 DNA sequence: TGTGCCAGCAGTGACAGGTCAGAGCAGTTCTTC.

The CDR3 DNA is TGTGCCAGCAGTTACGGGGCCCCCGGGCAGGGGTATGGCTACACCTTC. It is translated as CASSYGAPGQGYGYTF. V gene TRBV6-2 or TRBV6-3 combines with J gene TRBJ1-2, with D tentatively TRBD1 (6 bases). In germline, CDR1 is MNHEY, CDR2 SVGEGT. This CDR3 contains 16 residues. Trimming pared 2 bases from V and 5 bases from J, leaving 18 bases between.

For the CDR3, the DNA is TGTGCCACCAGCAGAGAGGGAGACAGGGGTAATTCACCCCTCCACTTT. Translated: CATSREGDRGNSPLHF. The gene calls are TRBV15 and TRBJ1-6, with TRBD1 matching over 8 bases. The CDR3 length is 16 residues. Germline CDR1 reads LNHNV; CDR2 reads YYDKDF (reference sequence). J gave up 6 bases and V 0 bases, and 4 bases lay outside the gene matches.

The J gene is TRBJ2-4, the V gene TRBV6-2 or TRBV6-3; 10 bases map to TRBD2. This CDR3 has 21 residues. CDR1 MNHEY and CDR2 SVGEGT come from the germline V gene. The junction had 14 bases not matched to a gene; V was cut back by 0 bases and J by 0 bases. CDR3 nucleotides: TGTGCCAGCAGTTACTCGAATAGCGCTAGCGGGGGCCAGCTAGCCAAAAACATTCAGTACTTC. Encoded protein: CASSYSNSASGGQLAKNIQYF.

The CDR3 DNA sequence: TGTGCCAGCAGCTTAGCGGCCCTCGGACAGGGCTTCAATGATGGCTACACCTTC. This sequence encodes CASSLAALGQGFNDGYTF. The V gene is TRBV7-6, the J gene TRBJ1-2, with 8 bases identical to TRBD1. Unmatched junction bases numbered 15, after V lost 0 bases and J lost 6 bases. The CDR3 totals 18 residues. Germline loops: CDR1 SGHVS, CDR2 FNYEAQ.

The J gene is TRBJ1-5, the V gene TRBV28; D call uncertain. This CDR3 contains 15 residues. Germline V lookup: CDR1 MDHEN, CDR2 SYDVKM. The V and J ends lost 7 bases and 2 bases respectively, with 15 bases between them. Written as DNA, the CDR3 is TGTGCCAGCAATCTATCAGGTTTGGGCAATCAGCCCCAGCATTTT. Its translation is CASNLSGLGNQPQHF.

This clone appeared once. The chain combines TRBV18 with TRBJ1-5; D is perhaps TRBD1 (5 bases). Trimming removed 3 bases from V and 8 bases from J, with 11 bases in between. The CDR3 length is 13 residues. Germline-derived CDR1 and CDR2 are KGHSH and LQKENI. Here the CDR3 reads CASSPQMDKPQHF. The CDR3 nucleotides read TGTGCCAGCTCACCCCAGATGGACAAGCCCCAGCATTTT.

V is TRBV19 and J is TRBJ1-5, with D unresolved. Deletions cut 5 bases from V and 4 bases from J, with 12 bases between. Germline lookup yields CDR1 LNHDA and CDR2 SQIVND (reference sequence). This CDR3 is built from 14 residues. The CDR3 DNA is TGTGCCAGTAGTGGCCGGACGGGAAATCAGCCCCAGCATTTT. Protein: CASSGRTGNQPQHF. Full variable domain (missing parts from reference TRBV19 and TRBJ1-5): DGGITQSPKYLFRKEGQNVTLSCEQNLNHDAMYWYRQDPGQGLRLIYYSQIVNDFQKGDIAEGYSVSREKKESFPLTVTSAQKNPTAFYLCASSGRTGNQPQHFGDGTRLSIL.

The chain combines TRBV10-3 with TRBJ2-1; either TRBD1 or TRBD2 may supply D (7 bases each). The germline CDR1 and CDR2 sequences are ENHRY and SYGVKD. Trimming stripped 3 bases from V and 6 bases from J, with 15 bases between. The CDR3 runs 15 residues. CDR3 amino acids: CAISEAGGEGNEQFF. The CDR3 nucleotides read TGTGCCATCAGTGAAGCAGGGGGGGAGGGCAATGAGCAGTTCTTC.

This clone came up a few times. The V call is TRBV5-8, the J call TRBJ1-5, with 7 bases aligning to TRBD1. The CDR3 runs 18 residues. Losses at the gene ends were 3 bases for V and 1 base for J; bases not matched to a gene: 13. Per germline, CDR1 SGHTS and CDR2 YDEGEE. The CDR3 coding sequence is TGTGCCAGCAGCTCCTGGGGCTCGACAGGGATGAGCAATCAGCCCCAGCATTTT. This codes for CASSSWGSTGMSNQPQHF.

The chain employs TRBV2 and TRBJ1-4; the match to TRBD1 covers 9 bases. Germline values: CDR1 SNHLY, CDR2 FYNNEI. This CDR3 region has 12 residues. V trimming: 6 bases; J trimming: 10 bases; junction bases outside the gene matches: 3. In DNA form, the CDR3 reads TGTGCCAGCAGAGGGACAGGGTCAAAACTGTTTTTT. Its translation: CASRGTGSKLFF.

V is TRBV20-1 and J is TRBJ2-3, with TRBD2 identical over 8 bases. Per the germline V gene, CDR1 is DFQATT and CDR2 is SNEGSKA (reference sequence). V was clipped by 3 bases and J by 3 bases; unmatched bases: 8. The CDR3 extends over 15 amino acids. CDR3 amino acids: CSASGWSSGTDTQYF. The CDR3, as DNA: TGCAGTGCTAGTGGGTGGTCTAGCGGGACAGATACGCAGTATTTT.

The CDR3 nucleotides are TGTGCCAGTAGTATATACGCTGACGGCTCCAAAAACATTCAGTACTTC. Its protein is CASSIYADGSKNIQYF. The J gene is TRBJ2-4, the V gene TRBV19; no clear D. This CDR3 is built from 16 residues. From germline, CDR1 is LNHDA and CDR2 SQIVND (reference sequence). The germline V and J ends were trimmed by 2 bases and 2 bases, with 13 bases remaining between them.

This clone was seen a few times. DNA of the CDR3: TGTGCCAGCAGCCTTAGCAATTCCGGGGAGCTGTTTTTT. Protein sequence: CASSLSNSGELFF. The gene calls are TRBV3-1 (or the pseudogene TRBV3-2) and TRBJ2-2; D remains ambiguous. CDR3 length equals 13 residues. The V end lost 4 bases, the J end lost 6 bases, and 9 bases lay between the germline ends. Germline CDR1 reads LGHDT; CDR2 reads YNNKEL (reference sequence).

The CDR3 here is CATSDSSQGPSYGYTF. Written as DNA, the CDR3 is TGTGCCACCAGTGACTCAAGCCAAGGCCCCAGCTATGGCTACACCTTC. V usage is TRBV24-1 and J usage is TRBJ1-2; D remains unclear. CDR1 KGHDR and CDR2 SFDVKD come from the germline V gene. V lost 4 bases and J 4 bases, leaving 18 bases between the germline ends. This CDR3 has 16 residues.

This clone was observed once. This sequence joins TRBV7-9 and TRBJ2-1, with 11 positions matching TRBD2. The CDR3 is made up of 17 amino acids. CDR1 is SEHNR and CDR2 is FQNEAQ in the germline V gene (reference sequence). J gave up 4 bases and V 1 base, and 6 bases lay outside the gene matches. The CDR3 loop reads CASSLGVAGGFYNEQFF. The CDR3 DNA reads as TGTGCCAGCAGCTTAGGAGTAGCGGGGGGGTTTTACAATGAGCAGTTCTTC. The full variable domain, in which reference TRBV7-9 and TRBJ2-1 provide the parts outside the CDR3, is DTGVSQNPRHKITKRGQNVTFRCDPISEHNRLYWYRQTLGQGPEFLTYFQNEAQLEKSRLLSDRFSAERPKGSFSTLEIQRTEQGDSAMYLCASSLGVAGGFYNEQFFGPGTRLTVL.

The chain employs TRBV30 and TRBJ1-6; possible D gene TRBD1, 6 bases. The V gene's germline CDR1 is GTSNPN and CDR2 SVGIG (reference sequence). The CDR3 contains 12 residues. Trimming removed 3 bases at V and 7 bases at J, with 7 bases between. CDR3 bases: TGTGCCTGGAGGGACAGAAATTCACCCCTCCACTTT. Amino acid sequence: CAWRDRNSPLHF. Complete variable domain (other parts from reference TRBV30 and TRBJ1-6): SQTIHQWPATLVQPVGSPLSLECTVEGTSNPNLYWYRQAAGRGLQLLFYSVGIGQISSEVPQNLSASRPQDRQFILSSKKLLLSDSGFYLCAWRDRNSPLHFGNGTRLTVT.

This clone was counted once. This chain joins TRBV2 and TRBJ1-6; D gene unclear. The CDR3 has 15 amino acids. Deletions cut 2 bases from V and 9 bases from J, with 14 bases between. CDR1 is SNHLY, CDR2 FYNNEI, per germline. The CDR3 coding sequence is TGTGCCAGCAGTGAAAGGGTTTTTGGGCCTTCACCCCTCCACTTT. Residues: CASSERVFGPSPLHF.

V and J are TRBV5-6 and TRBJ2-3; 9 positions match TRBD1. The CDR3 contains 15 residues. The V and J ends lost 5 bases and 1 base, in that order; junction bases with no gene match: 5. Germline V gene lookup returns CDR1 SGHDT and CDR2 YYEEEE. CDR3 protein: CASRPRDRGTDTQYF. CDR3 DNA sequence: TGTGCCAGCAGGCCCCGGGACAGGGGCACAGATACGCAGTATTTT.

The rearrangement joins TRBV11-2 to TRBJ1-2; D may be TRBD1 (5 bases). V lost 1 base and J lost 4, with 10 bases in between. CDR3 size: 14 residues. The germline V gene has CDR1 SGHAT and CDR2 FQNNGV. The CDR3 bases are TGTGCCAGCAGCTTAGCAGGGAGGCTCTATGGCTACACCTTC. Its protein product is CASSLAGRLYGYTF.

The chain uses TRBV6-5 and TRBJ2-2; 9 nucleotides align to TRBD1. Per the germline V gene, CDR1 is MNHEY and CDR2 is SVGAGI. Unmatched junction bases numbered 7, after V lost 11 bases and J lost 6 bases. The CDR3 loop spans 13 amino acids. CDR3 in DNA: TGTGCCGGTAGGGACAGGGCCGCCGGGGAGCTGTTTTTT. Encoded protein: CAGRDRAAGELFF.

The chain combines TRBV5-4 with TRBJ1-1, with D possibly being TRBD1 (5 bases). Trimming removed 3 bases from V and 7 bases from J, with 16 bases in between. Germline V lookup: CDR1 SGHNT, CDR2 YYREEE (reference sequence). This CDR3 is built from 14 residues. The CDR3 here is CASSSPRTQNEAFF. The DNA for the CDR3 is TGTGCCAGCAGCTCCCCGAGGACACAGAATGAAGCTTTCTTT.

V is TRBV5-1 and J is TRBJ2-1, with D maybe TRBD1 (6 bases). CDR3 length: 15 amino acids. The V end was cut by 0 bases, the J end by 4 bases, with 11 bases between. The germline CDR1 and CDR2 sequences are SGHRS and YFSETQ. CDR3 sequence (DNA): TGCGCCAGCAGCTTGGTCGACAGGATATACAATGAGCAGTTCTTC. Amino acid sequence: CASSLVDRIYNEQFF.

This rearrangement joins TRBV6-5 to TRBJ1-5; 7 nucleotides align to TRBD1. The CDR3 spans 13 residues. The V gene's germline CDR1 is MNHEY and CDR2 SVGAGI. V dropped 8 bases and J dropped 7; count of bases not matched to a gene: 8. CDR3 sequence: CASDEGAGQPQHF. In DNA, the CDR3 is TGTGCCAGCGACGAGGGGGCAGGACAGCCCCAGCATTTT.

The gene calls are TRBV6-6 and TRBJ2-5; D remains unclear. V was clipped by 2 bases and J by 7 bases, with 11 bases between them. The CDR3 is 13 amino acids. Per the germline V gene, CDR1 is MNHNY and CDR2 is SVGAGI (reference sequence). CDR3 loop: CASSYGTDGTQYF. CDR3 bases: TGTGCCAGCAGTTACGGTACAGACGGGACCCAGTACTTC.

The chain uses TRBV28 and TRBJ1-6, with 7 bases identical to TRBD1. In germline, CDR1 is MDHEN, CDR2 SYDVKM. V lost 2 bases to trimming and J lost 7 bases; unmatched junction nucleotides: 2. The CDR3 runs to 14 residues. The CDR3 nucleotides read TGTGCCAGCAGTTTACAAGGGGGCAATTCACCCCTCCACTTT. Protein sequence: CASSLQGGNSPLHF.

CDR3 amino acids: CASSPRARTSGNTIYF. The CDR3 coding sequence is TGTGCCAGCAGCCCGCGAGCTCGGACCTCTGGAAACACCATATATTTT. The V call is TRBV11-1, the J call TRBJ1-3, with unresolved D. CDR3 length: 16 amino acids. The V gene's germline CDR1 is SGHAT and CDR2 FQDESV (reference sequence). With 5 bases removed from V and 0 bases from J, the gap between germline ends came to 14 bases.

V gene TRBV5-1 combines with J gene TRBJ1-4; TRBD1 matches at 7 bases. V trimming: 4 bases; J trimming: 0 bases; junction bases outside the gene matches: 3. The V gene's germline CDR1 is SGHRS and CDR2 YFSETQ. CDR3 length equals 15 residues. This chain's CDR3 is CASSEDRTTNEKLFF. In DNA, the CDR3 is TGCGCCAGCAGCGAGGACAGGACAACTAATGAAAAACTGTTTTTT.

The J gene is TRBJ1-5, the V gene TRBV19, with unresolved D. V was shortened by 1 base and J by 1 base, with 14 bases between the two germline ends. CDR1 LNHDA and CDR2 SQIVND come from the germline V gene (reference sequence). The CDR3 covers 17 residues. Written as DNA, the CDR3 is TGTGCCAGTAGTATAGTGATTGAGGCAGGCAGCAATCAGCCCCAGCATTTT. Amino acid sequence: CASSIVIEAGSNQPQHF.